The 32 T cell receptor beta chains given below trace back to one sample, sequenced in a study of T cells after yellow fever vaccination. MiXCR, run by TCRdb on the 5' RACE reads, gives a single entry per CDR3 protein. The sample includes 360,000 or so distinct CDR3 sequences, under 14% of them seen just once. This specimen was PBMCs, taken on the day of the first yellow fever vaccination. Receptors were obtained from a man aged 18 to 29 who received the YFV17D yellow fever vaccine.

CDR3 amino acids: CASSLLSSDHEQYF. CDR3 nucleotide sequence: TGTGCCAGCAGTTTATTGAGTAGCGACCACGAGCAGTACTTC. V usage is TRBV27 and J usage is TRBJ2-7; a weak D match, TRBD2 (5 bases). CDR1 and CDR2 from the germline V gene are MNHEY and SMNVEV (reference sequence). Trimming pared 1 base from V and 5 bases from J, leaving 12 bases between. There are 14 residues in the CDR3.

The chain is built from TRBV19 and TRBJ2-3; D not certain. V lost 7 bases to trimming and J lost 2 bases, with 13 bases between them. Germline V lookup: CDR1 LNHDA, CDR2 SQIVND (reference sequence). The length of the CDR3 is 14 residues. This chain's CDR3 is CASTKAIDTDTQYF. In DNA form, the CDR3 reads TGTGCCAGTACCAAGGCCATCGACACAGATACGCAGTATTTT. Together with reference TRBV19 and TRBJ2-3, the CDR3 gives the full variable domain: DGGITQSPKYLFRKEGQNVTLSCEQNLNHDAMYWYRQDPGQGLRLIYYSQIVNDFQKGDIAEGYSVSREKKESFPLTVTSAQKNPTAFYLCASTKAIDTDTQYFGPGTRLTVL.

The rearrangement links TRBV9 to TRBJ2-3, with D possibly being TRBD2 (5 bases). Germline assignment: CDR1 SGDLS and CDR2 YYNGEE. Trimming stripped 2 bases from V and 0 bases from J, with 7 bases between. This CDR3 has 14 residues. The CDR3, as DNA: TGTGCCAGCAGCGTGAGGGTTAGCACAGATACGCAGTATTTT. It translates to CASSVRVSTDTQYF.

In its sample, this clonotype was seen a few times. The chain links TRBV20-1 to TRBJ2-5; 8 nucleotides line up with TRBD1. Germline values: CDR1 DFQATT, CDR2 SNEGSKA (reference sequence). The CDR3 is 15 amino acids. V lost 1 base to trimming and J lost 5 bases; unmatched junction nucleotides: 9. The CDR3 protein is CSARAWGQGAETQYF. Here the CDR3 DNA reads TGCAGTGCTAGAGCCTGGGGCCAGGGGGCGGAGACCCAGTACTTC.

For this clonotype: This clone may be a read error of a much larger clone one base away. The genes are TRBV4-2 and TRBJ2-7, with D maybe TRBD1 (6 bases). This CDR3 region has 12 residues. The V and J ends lost 4 bases and 4 bases respectively, with 8 bases between them. CDR1 is LGHNA, CDR2 YNFKEQ, per germline. CDR3 nucleotide sequence: TGTGCCAGCAGCCCAGGGGAGTACGAGCAGTACGTC. Translating it yields CASSPGEYEQYV.

This chain links TRBV5-4 with TRBJ2-7; D possibly corresponds to TRBD2 (6 bases). Germline values: CDR1 SGHNT, CDR2 YYREEE (reference sequence). The germline V and J ends were trimmed by 4 bases and 7 bases, with 18 bases remaining between them. CDR3 length equals 14 residues. CDR3 coding DNA: TGTGCCAGCAGCCGGACTAACGTGGGGGGAGAGCAGTACGTC. This gives the protein CASSRTNVGGEQYV.

The sample holds a few counts of this clonotype. The chain has TRBV18 and TRBJ1-1, with 9 bases matching TRBD1. The germline V gene encodes CDR1 KGHSH and CDR2 LQKENI. The junction had 2 bases not matched to a gene; V was cut back by 3 bases and J by 6 bases. CDR3 length equals 13 residues. The CDR3 region has the DNA TGTGCCAGCTCACCGGACAGGGGCGCTGAAGCTTTCTTT. Translated, it gives CASSPDRGAEAFF.

This clonotype has a handful of counts. J is TRBJ1-1 and V is TRBV29-1; tentative D call: TRBD1 (5 bases). Germline-derived CDR1 and CDR2 are SQVTM and ANQGSEA. V lost 6 bases to trimming and J lost 8 bases, with 13 bases between them. The CDR3 consists of 11 residues. CDR3 sequence reads: CSVYGRGEAFF. The DNA of the CDR3 is TGCAGCGTCTATGGTCGGGGCGAAGCTTTCTTT.

This sequence joins TRBV4-1 and TRBJ2-2, with 10 bases that match TRBD1. The CDR3 covers 18 residues. Per germline, CDR1 MGHRA and CDR2 YSYEKL. V gave up 5 bases and J gave up 5 bases; unmatched junction bases: 14. CDR3 in amino acids: CASSKSRTGGYGTGELFF. In nucleotides, the CDR3 is TGCGCCAGCAGCAAAAGCCGGACAGGGGGTTATGGTACCGGGGAGCTGTTTTTT.

This chain links TRBV6-2 or TRBV6-3 with TRBJ2-5; 10 bases are a match to TRBD1. CDR1 is MNHEY, CDR2 SVGEGT, per germline. V lost 6 bases, J lost 5 bases, and 6 bases stayed unmatched. This CDR3 has 14 residues. The CDR3 protein is CASSTGTGVETQYF. In DNA, the CDR3 is TGTGCCAGCAGCACCGGGACAGGGGTGGAGACCCAGTACTTC.

The rearrangement uses TRBV5-6 and TRBJ2-5; D remains unclear. This CDR3 comprises 17 residues. CDR1 SGHDT and CDR2 YYEEEE come from the germline V gene. V dropped 4 bases and J dropped 5 bases, with 24 bases sitting between them. CDR3 sequence (DNA): TGTGCCAGCAGCCCCGGGCTCCTCAGCGTGCCGCTGGAGACCCAGTACTTC. It codes for CASSPGLLSVPLETQYF.

This clonotype was picked up a small number of times. V usage is TRBV6-5 and J usage is TRBJ2-6, with unresolved D. V was trimmed by 4 bases and J by 2 bases, leaving 6 bases between them. Germline CDR1 is MNHEY and CDR2 is SVGAGI. The CDR3 contains 14 residues. CDR3 loop: CASSSTAGANVLTF. In DNA form, the CDR3 reads TGTGCCAGCAGTTCAACAGCTGGGGCCAACGTCCTGACTTTC.

This clonotype came up a few times. CDR3 coding DNA: TGTGCCAGCAGCCCGAAGGCTTTCTTT. This sequence encodes CASSPKAFF. The gene calls are TRBV7-3 and TRBJ1-1; D unresolved. Trimming pared 5 bases from V and 11 bases from J, leaving 6 bases between. CDR1 SGHTA and CDR2 FQGTGA come from the germline V gene. The CDR3 has 9 amino acids.

V and J are TRBV4-1 and TRBJ1-3; D might be TRBD1 (5 bases). There are 15 residues in the CDR3. V was trimmed by 1 base and J by 7 bases, leaving 14 bases between them. CDR1 is MGHRA and CDR2 is YSYEKL in the germline V gene. The CDR3 bases are TGCGCCAGCAGCCAAGTGGGGACCAAGGGGAACACCATATATTTT. It yields the protein CASSQVGTKGNTIYF.

This clonotype was picked up a small number of times. The CDR3 DNA sequence: TGTGCCAGCAGTTTCGACAGCCATGGCTACACCTTC. Protein: CASSFDSHGYTF. The genes are TRBV28 and TRBJ1-2, with D possibly matching TRBD1 (5 bases). Germline V gene data show CDR1 as MDHEN and CDR2 as SYDVKM. V dropped 3 bases and J dropped 6 bases, with 8 bases sitting between them. This CDR3 region has 12 residues.

The chain links TRBV7-2 to TRBJ2-1; TRBD2 might be the D (6 bases). The V end was cut by 5 bases, the J end by 6 bases, with 14 bases between. The CDR3 length is 14 residues. In germline, CDR1 is SGHTA, CDR2 FQGNSA. CDR3 loop: CASSLLGGSNEQFF. The CDR3 DNA follows: TGTGCCAGCAGCCTTCTCGGGGGATCCAATGAGCAGTTCTTC.

The chain links TRBV12-3 or TRBV12-4 to TRBJ2-3; perhaps TRBD1 as D (6 bases). Trimming took 7 bases from V and 3 from J, leaving 17 bases between them. This CDR3 contains 15 residues. In nucleotides, the CDR3 is TGTGCCAGCATGGGTCGTGGCAGGGGTACAGATACGCAGTATTTT. Protein sequence: CASMGRGRGTDTQYF.

This clonotype was seen only a few times. V gene TRBV28 combines with J gene TRBJ1-5; D not resolved. This CDR3 is 15 amino acids long. V lost 5 bases and J 5 bases, leaving 16 bases between the germline ends. Germline V gene sequence: CDR1 MDHEN, CDR2 SYDVKM. The CDR3 protein is CASSPTEAAHQPQHF. DNA of the CDR3: TGTGCCAGCAGTCCCACCGAGGCGGCTCATCAGCCCCAGCATTTT.

V and J are TRBV11-2 and TRBJ2-5; D uncertain. CDR1 is SGHAT, CDR2 FQNNGV, per germline. The CDR3 spans 15 residues. The ends were cut back, 1 base at V and 7 bases at J, with 16 bases in the middle. The DNA for the CDR3 is TGTGCCAGCAGCTTAGTTTCTTCCCGGTTTGGGACCCAGTACTTC. This gives the protein CASSLVSSRFGTQYF.

This clonotype turned up a few times. This rearrangement joins TRBV12-3 or TRBV12-4 to TRBJ2-5; 13 nucleotides agree with TRBD2. V shed 5 bases, J shed 5 bases, and the junction held 5 bases outside the gene matches. This CDR3 spans 15 amino acids. For the CDR3, the DNA is TGTGCCAGCAGTACCTTACTAGCGGGGGGGGAGACCCAGTACTTC. It encodes CASSTLLAGGETQYF.

This clonotype was observed a handful of times. The chain uses TRBV5-6 and TRBJ1-5, with 10 bases matching TRBD1. V lost 5 bases, J lost 12 bases, and 11 bases stayed unmatched. Germline lookup yields CDR1 SGHDT and CDR2 YYEEEE. This CDR3 comprises 14 residues. DNA for the CDR3: TGTGCCAGCAGTTCCGGGACAGGGGTTCAGTGCCAGCATTTT. Translating it yields CASSSGTGVQCQHF.

The chain couples TRBV5-1 to TRBJ1-2; 9 bases are shared with TRBD1. V shed 6 bases and J 4 bases; nucleotides not matched to a gene: 7. CDR1 is SGHRS, CDR2 YFSETQ, per germline. The CDR3 runs to 14 residues. The CDR3 nucleotides read TGCGCCAGCACGTCAGCGGGACAGGGCTATGGCTACACCTTC. Residues: CASTSAGQGYGYTF.

The chain links TRBV7-2 to TRBJ1-2; no clear D gene. The germline gives CDR1 SGHTA, CDR2 FQGNSA. Between the trimmed V and J ends, which lost 1 base and 4 bases, there was a span of 10 bases. The CDR3 spans 14 residues. The CDR3: CASSLDGIAYGYTF. For the CDR3, the DNA is TGTGCCAGCAGCTTAGATGGGATCGCCTATGGCTACACCTTC. Combining the CDR3 with reference TRBV7-2 and TRBJ1-2 gives the whole variable domain GAGVSQSPSNKVTEKGKDVELRCDPISGHTALYWYRQSLGQGLEFLIYFQGNSAPDKSGLPSDRFSAERTGGSVSTLTIQRTQQEDSAVYLCASSLDGIAYGYTFGSGTRLTVV.

The chain has TRBV9 and TRBJ1-3; D not certain. The CDR3 is 14 amino acids. Germline V gives CDR1 SGDLS, CDR2 YYNGEE. V lost 1 base, J lost 7 bases, and 12 bases lay in between. CDR3 nucleotides: TGTGCCAGCAGCGTAAACTTGGATGGGAACACCATATATTTT. Translation gives CASSVNLDGNTIYF.

The table lists this clonotype with a few counts. The V and J genes are TRBV3-1 and TRBJ2-5, with a weak D call TRBD2 (5 bases). Germline assignment: CDR1 LGHDT and CDR2 YNNKEL (reference sequence). V lost 4 bases and J 5 bases, leaving 11 bases between the germline ends. The CDR3 spans 13 residues. CDR3 sequence: CASSRTPGETQYF. The CDR3 DNA follows: TGTGCCAGCAGCCGAACCCCGGGGGAGACCCAGTACTTC.

This clonotype was detected many times. The genes are TRBV5-4 and TRBJ1-2; 8 bases are a match to TRBD1. V dropped 0 bases and J dropped 4; count of bases not matched to a gene: 2. Germline loops: CDR1 SGHNT, CDR2 YYREEE (reference sequence). The CDR3 consists of 14 residues. The CDR3 reads CASSLGQGSYGYTF. The CDR3 DNA reads as TGTGCCAGCAGCTTGGGACAGGGGAGCTATGGCTACACCTTC.

J is TRBJ1-6 and V is TRBV6-4; the D is unclear. V was trimmed by 9 bases and J by 0 bases, leaving 9 bases between them. The CDR3 loop spans 14 amino acids. Germline V gene sequence: CDR1 MRHNA, CDR2 SNTAGT. CDR3 in amino acids: CARPGSSYNSPLHF. The CDR3 DNA reads TGTGCCAGACCCGGGAGCTCCTATAATTCACCCCTCCACTTT.

In DNA, the CDR3 is TGTGCCAGCAGTTCCTACCTTGAAGGGATCAGTATTGGCTACACCTTC. This gives the protein CASSSYLEGISIGYTF. This chain connects TRBV12-3 or TRBV12-4 to TRBJ1-2; D is unresolved. V lost 4 bases, J lost 7 bases, and 22 bases lay in between. This CDR3 comprises 16 residues.

This clonotype was seen at least ten times. The V call is TRBV20-1, the J call TRBJ2-7; 14 bases match TRBD2. This CDR3 is 14 amino acids long. J was trimmed by 6 bases and V by 6 bases; bases with no gene match: 7. Germline V CDR1 and CDR2: DFQATT, SNEGSKA (reference sequence). The CDR3 loop reads CSASGTSGGLEQYF. CDR3 nucleotide sequence: TGCAGTGCGTCCGGGACTAGCGGGGGTCTCGAGCAGTACTTC.

The chain couples TRBV4-1 to TRBJ2-3; 7 nucleotides line up with TRBD1. V gave up 1 base and J gave up 5 bases; unmatched junction bases: 6. The CDR3 sequence is 15 residues long. Germline V gene lookup returns CDR1 MGHRA and CDR2 YSYEKL. CDR3 bases: TGCGCCAGCAGCCAAGGGTCCAACAGGGGAGATACGCAGTATTTT. Translated: CASSQGSNRGDTQYF.

This clonotype has more than one count but fewer than ten. The chain joins TRBV2 to TRBJ2-2; the D is unclear. V dropped 4 bases and J dropped 0 bases, with 12 bases sitting between them. Germline lookup yields CDR1 SNHLY and CDR2 FYNNEI. The length of the CDR3 is 16 residues. The CDR3 sequence is CASSGPSDANTGELFF. DNA for the CDR3: TGTGCCAGCAGTGGCCCGTCAGACGCGAACACCGGGGAGCTGTTTTTT.

This clonotype was counted between two and nine times. The CDR3 nucleotides read TGCAGCGTTCCGGCTGGACTTCGCACAGATACGCAGTATTTT. This codes for CSVPAGLRTDTQYF. J is TRBJ2-3 and V is TRBV29-1; a possible D gene is TRBD2 (5 bases). The V gene lost 5 bases and the J gene lost 1 base, with 13 bases spanning the gap. Germline CDR1 is SQVTM and CDR2 is ANQGSEA. The CDR3 consists of 14 residues.